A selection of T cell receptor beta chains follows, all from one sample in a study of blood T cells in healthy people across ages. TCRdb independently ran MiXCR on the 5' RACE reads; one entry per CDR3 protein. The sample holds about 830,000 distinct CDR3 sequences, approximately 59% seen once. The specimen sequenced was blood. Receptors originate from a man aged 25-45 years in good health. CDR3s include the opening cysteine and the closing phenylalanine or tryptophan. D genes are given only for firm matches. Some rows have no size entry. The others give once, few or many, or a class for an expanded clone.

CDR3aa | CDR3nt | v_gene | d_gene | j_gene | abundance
CASSGTDDRGVWGLHYNEQFF | TGTGCCAGCAGCGGGACGGATGACAGGGGGGTTTGGGGGCTCCATTACAATGAGCAGTTCTTC | TRBV25-1 | TRBD1 | TRBJ2-1 | -
CASSQVGGKETQYF | TGTGCCAGCAGCCAAGTGGGGGGGAAAGAGACCCAGTACTTC | TRBV4-2 | TRBD2 | TRBJ2-5 | many
CAGSPGTAEDTQYF | TGTGCCGGCAGCCCCGGGACAGCAGAAGACACCCAGTACTTC | TRBV14 | TRBD1 | TRBJ2-5 | -
CASSFNGLAEQFF | TGTGCCAGCAGTTTTAATGGGTTGGCTGAGCAGTTCTTC | TRBV12-3/TRBV12-4 | - | TRBJ2-1 | -
CASSYSSSGGAHTQYF | TGTGCCAGCAGTTACTCGAGTAGCGGGGGGGCACATACGCAGTATTTT | TRBV6-6 | TRBD2 | TRBJ2-3 | -
CASSSDRVPNEQYF | TGTGCCAGCAGCTCCGATCGAGTTCCCAATGAGCAGTACTTC | TRBV7-6 | - | TRBJ2-7 | -
CATSDLLGETQYF | TGTGCCACCAGTGATTTGCTGGGGGAGACCCAGTACTTC | TRBV24-1 | - | TRBJ2-5 | -
CASSLAGTRTYNEQFF | TGCGCCAGCAGCTTGGCCGGGACACGGACCTACAATGAGCAGTTCTTC | TRBV5-1 | - | TRBJ2-1 | -
CASSLEAPWGSGGNYYNEQFF | TGCGCCAGCAGCTTGGAAGCCCCCTGGGGTAGCGGGGGGAACTACTACAATGAGCAGTTCTTC | TRBV5-1 | TRBD2 | TRBJ2-1 | -
CASSQLAEADTQYF | TGTGCCAGCAGCCAACTAGCGGAGGCAGATACGCAGTATTTT | TRBV4-2 | TRBD2 | TRBJ2-3 | few
CSAGRGDHYEQYF | TGCAGTGCTGGTCGGGGGGACCACTACGAGCAGTACTTC | TRBV20-1 | TRBD2 | TRBJ2-7 | -
CSAMTYEQYF | TGCAGCGCCATGACCTACGAGCAGTACTTC | TRBV29-1 | - | TRBJ2-7 | -
CSAWVGEKLFF | TGCAGTGCGTGGGTAGGGGAAAAACTGTTTTTT | TRBV20-1 | - | TRBJ1-4 | -
CSAILGGGAFETQYF | TGCAGCGCCATTCTCGGCGGCGGAGCTTTCGAGACCCAGTACTTC | TRBV20-1 | - | TRBJ2-5 | -
CASSSPANGSPLHF | TGTGCCAGCAGTTCCCCCGCTAACGGATCACCCCTCCACTTT | TRBV28 | - | TRBJ1-6 | -
CASSTGLAGGRETQYF | TGTGCCAGCAGCACCGGACTAGCGGGGGGGCGGGAGACCCAGTACTTC | TRBV5-7 | TRBD2 | TRBJ2-5 | once
CASSPTRGARSSYNEQFF | TGTGCCAGCAGTCCAACTCGGGGGGCAAGGAGCTCCTACAATGAGCAGTTCTTC | TRBV12-3/TRBV12-4 | - | TRBJ2-1 | -
CASSHRQGTNEKLFF | TGTGCCAGCAGCCACAGACAGGGAACTAATGAAAAACTGTTTTTT | TRBV4-2 | TRBD1 | TRBJ1-4 | -
CTSSLGTLGSYEQYF | TGCACCAGCAGCCTAGGGACCCTGGGCTCCTACGAGCAGTACTTC | TRBV4-3 | - | TRBJ2-7 | -
CASSPPESYNEQFF | TGTGCCAGCAGTCCCCCGGAGTCCTACAATGAGCAGTTCTTC | TRBV12-3/TRBV12-4 | - | TRBJ2-1 | -
CASSSRQGPNIQYF | TGTGCCAGCAGCAGCCGACAGGGACCAAACATTCAGTACTTC | TRBV11-2 | TRBD1 | TRBJ2-4 | -
CASSSGGNTGELFF | TGTGCCAGCAGCTCAGGGGGTAACACCGGGGAGCTGTTTTTT | TRBV7-2 | TRBD1 | TRBJ2-2 | -
CASSPGLAETLYEQYF | TGCGCCAGCAGCCCCGGACTAGCGGAGACTCTCTACGAGCAGTACTTC | TRBV5-1 | TRBD2 | TRBJ2-7 | -
CASSGVPWDGYTF | TGTGCCAGCAGCGGCGTACCGTGGGATGGCTACACCTTC | TRBV9 | - | TRBJ1-2 | -
CASSLGTQGYNEQFF | TGCGCCAGCAGCTTGGGGACACAGGGCTACAATGAGCAGTTCTTC | TRBV5-1 | - | TRBJ2-1 | -
CASSRDRRSDTQYF | TGTGCCAGCAGCCGGGACAGGCGAAGTGATACGCAGTATTTT | TRBV5-5 | TRBD1 | TRBJ2-3 | -
CASTPGTSGGQFF | TGTGCCAGCACCCCAGGGACTAGCGGGGGACAGTTCTTC | TRBV12-3/TRBV12-4 | TRBD2 | TRBJ2-1 | few
CATSRDEGEQYF | TGTGCCACCAGCAGAGACGAAGGCGAGCAGTACTTC | TRBV15 | - | TRBJ2-7 | -